The entry below describes one T cell receptor (beta chain). Its antigen remains unidentified. This sample was taken from a study of T cell repertoires in ileal Crohn's disease. Noted time point: inflamed ileum from the surgical specimen. Study-wide findings and caveats: Compared with non-smokers, active smokers at surgery showed more clonal expansions.

The CDR3 is 15 residues long. V shed 8 bases and J 5 bases; nucleotides not matched to a gene: 12. Germline CDR1 SGHNT, CDR2 YENEEA. TCRdb's table, derived via immunoSEQ multiplex PCR, lists solely in-frame clones and lacks some. The top ten hold more than 8% of the sample, which has under 13,000 clones, around 86% seen once. Material for sequencing was ileal tissue. The V and J genes are TRBV11-3 and TRBJ2-1; 7 bases map to TRBD1. The sequence came from an adult with Crohn's disease. DNA of the CDR3: TGTGCCAGCGGTAGGACATACAGGGGTAACAATGAGCAGTTCTTC. Translation gives CASGRTYRGNNEQFF.